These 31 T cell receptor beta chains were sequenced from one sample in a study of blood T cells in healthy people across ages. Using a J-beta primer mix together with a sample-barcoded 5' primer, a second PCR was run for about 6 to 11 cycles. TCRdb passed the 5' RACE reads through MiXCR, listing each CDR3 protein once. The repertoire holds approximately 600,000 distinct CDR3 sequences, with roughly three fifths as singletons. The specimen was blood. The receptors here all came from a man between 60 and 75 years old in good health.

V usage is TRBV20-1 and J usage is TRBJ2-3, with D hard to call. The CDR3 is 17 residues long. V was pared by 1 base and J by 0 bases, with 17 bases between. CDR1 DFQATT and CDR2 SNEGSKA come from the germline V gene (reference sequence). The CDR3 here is CSARAHRVQPSTDTQYF. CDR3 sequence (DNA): TGCAGTGCTAGAGCGCACCGGGTCCAACCTAGCACAGATACGCAGTATTTT.

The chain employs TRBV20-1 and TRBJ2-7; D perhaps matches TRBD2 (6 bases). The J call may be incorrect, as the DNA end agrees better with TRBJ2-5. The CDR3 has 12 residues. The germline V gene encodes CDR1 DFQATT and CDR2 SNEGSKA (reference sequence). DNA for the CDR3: TGCAGTGCTACGGGACTGGGGGAGACCCAGTACTTC. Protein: CSATGLGETQYF.

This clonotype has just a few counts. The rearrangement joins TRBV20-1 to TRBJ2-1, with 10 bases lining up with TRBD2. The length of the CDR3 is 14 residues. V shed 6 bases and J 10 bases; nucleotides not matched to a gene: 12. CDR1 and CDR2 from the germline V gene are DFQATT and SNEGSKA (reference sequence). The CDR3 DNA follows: TGCAGTGCCTCCTCCGGGACTAGCGAGGGCGAGCAGTTCTTC. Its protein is CSASSGTSEGEQFF.

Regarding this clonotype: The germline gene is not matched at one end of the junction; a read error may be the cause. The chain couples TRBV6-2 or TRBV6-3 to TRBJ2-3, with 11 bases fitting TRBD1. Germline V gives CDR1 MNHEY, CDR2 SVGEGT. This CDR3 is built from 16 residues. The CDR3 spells CASTPGRTGGTETQYF. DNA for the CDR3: TGTGCCAGCACCCCCGGTAGGACAGGGGGCACAGAGACGCAGTATTTT.

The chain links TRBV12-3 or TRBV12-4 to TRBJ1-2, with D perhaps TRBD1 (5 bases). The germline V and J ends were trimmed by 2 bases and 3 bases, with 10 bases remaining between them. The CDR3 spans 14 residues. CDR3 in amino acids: CASSLPGRYYGYTF. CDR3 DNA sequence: TGTGCCAGCAGTTTACCAGGGCGCTACTATGGCTACACCTTC.

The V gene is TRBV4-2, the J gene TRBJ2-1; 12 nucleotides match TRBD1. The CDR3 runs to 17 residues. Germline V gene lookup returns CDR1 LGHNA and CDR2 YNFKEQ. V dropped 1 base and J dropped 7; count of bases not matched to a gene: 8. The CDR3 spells CASSQGGGTGGKNEQFF. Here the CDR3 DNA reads TGTGCCAGCAGCCAAGGAGGCGGGACAGGGGGCAAGAATGAGCAGTTCTTC.

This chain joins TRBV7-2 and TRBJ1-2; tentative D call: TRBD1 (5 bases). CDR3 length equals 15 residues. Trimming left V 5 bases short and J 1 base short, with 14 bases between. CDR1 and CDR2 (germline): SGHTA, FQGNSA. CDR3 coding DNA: TGTGCCAGCAGCCCGCAGTCAGGGAATAACTATGGCTACACCTTC. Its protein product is CASSPQSGNNYGYTF.

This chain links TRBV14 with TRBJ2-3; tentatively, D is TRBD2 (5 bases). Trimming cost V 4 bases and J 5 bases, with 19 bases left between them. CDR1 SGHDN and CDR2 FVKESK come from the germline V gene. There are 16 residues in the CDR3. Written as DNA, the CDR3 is TGTGCCAGCAGCCCCGCGGGCCGCCACATTGGAGATACGCAGTATTTT. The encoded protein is CASSPAGRHIGDTQYF.

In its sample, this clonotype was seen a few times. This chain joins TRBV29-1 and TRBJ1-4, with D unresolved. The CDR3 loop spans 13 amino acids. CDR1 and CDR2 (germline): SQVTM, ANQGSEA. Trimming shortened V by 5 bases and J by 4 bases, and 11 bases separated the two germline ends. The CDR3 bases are TGCAGCGTTCTCGACATGATTAATGAAAAACTGTTTTTT. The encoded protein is CSVLDMINEKLFF.

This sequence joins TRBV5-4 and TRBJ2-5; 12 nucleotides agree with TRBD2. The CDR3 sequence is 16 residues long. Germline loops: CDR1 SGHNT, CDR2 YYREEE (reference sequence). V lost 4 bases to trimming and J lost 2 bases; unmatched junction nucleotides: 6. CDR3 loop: CASSLPSGGVQETQYF. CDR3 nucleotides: TGTGCCAGCAGCCTACCTAGCGGGGGGGTACAAGAGACCCAGTACTTC.

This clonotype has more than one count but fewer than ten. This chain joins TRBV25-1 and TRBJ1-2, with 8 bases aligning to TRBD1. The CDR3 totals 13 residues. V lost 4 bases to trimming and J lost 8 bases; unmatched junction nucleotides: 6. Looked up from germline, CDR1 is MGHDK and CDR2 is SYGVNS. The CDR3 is CASSVAGGEGYTF. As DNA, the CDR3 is TGTGCCAGCAGTGTCGCAGGGGGCGAAGGCTACACCTTC.

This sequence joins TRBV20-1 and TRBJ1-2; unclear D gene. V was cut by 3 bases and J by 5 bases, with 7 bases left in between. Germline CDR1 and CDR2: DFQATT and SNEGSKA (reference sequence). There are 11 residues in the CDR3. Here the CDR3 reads CSASPVYGYTF. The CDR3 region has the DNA TGCAGTGCTAGTCCGGTTTATGGCTACACCTTC.

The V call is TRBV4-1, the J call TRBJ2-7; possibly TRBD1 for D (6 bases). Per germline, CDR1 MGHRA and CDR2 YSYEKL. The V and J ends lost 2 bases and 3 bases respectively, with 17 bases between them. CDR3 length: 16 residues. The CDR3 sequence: CASSQPLPTGRYEQYF. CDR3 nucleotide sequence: TGCGCCAGCAGCCAACCCCTCCCGACAGGTCGCTACGAGCAGTACTTC.

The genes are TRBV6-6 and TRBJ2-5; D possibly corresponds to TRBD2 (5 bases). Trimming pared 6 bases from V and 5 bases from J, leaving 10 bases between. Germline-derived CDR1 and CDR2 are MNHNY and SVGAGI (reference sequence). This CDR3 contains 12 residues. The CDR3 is CASSGDRETQYF. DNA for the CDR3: TGTGCCAGCAGCGGGGATCGGGAGACCCAGTACTTC.

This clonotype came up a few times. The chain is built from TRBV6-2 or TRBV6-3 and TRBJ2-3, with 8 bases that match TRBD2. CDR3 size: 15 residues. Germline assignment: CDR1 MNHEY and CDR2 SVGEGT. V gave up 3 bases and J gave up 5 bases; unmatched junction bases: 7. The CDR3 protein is CASSYLAGARDTQYF. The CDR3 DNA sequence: TGTGCCAGCAGTTATCTAGCGGGCGCAAGAGATACGCAGTATTTT.

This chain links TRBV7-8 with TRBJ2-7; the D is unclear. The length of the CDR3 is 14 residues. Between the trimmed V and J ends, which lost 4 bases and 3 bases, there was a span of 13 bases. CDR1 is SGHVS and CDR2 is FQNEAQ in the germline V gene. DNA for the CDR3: TGTGCCAGCAGCTCCACCAGACGGAGCTACGAGCAGTACTTC. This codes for CASSSTRRSYEQYF.

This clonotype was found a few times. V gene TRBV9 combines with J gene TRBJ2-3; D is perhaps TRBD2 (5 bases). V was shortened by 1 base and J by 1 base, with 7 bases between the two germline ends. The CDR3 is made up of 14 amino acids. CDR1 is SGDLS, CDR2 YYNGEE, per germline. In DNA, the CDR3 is TGTGCCAGCAGCGTAACTAGGGGCACAGATACGCAGTATTTT. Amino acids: CASSVTRGTDTQYF.

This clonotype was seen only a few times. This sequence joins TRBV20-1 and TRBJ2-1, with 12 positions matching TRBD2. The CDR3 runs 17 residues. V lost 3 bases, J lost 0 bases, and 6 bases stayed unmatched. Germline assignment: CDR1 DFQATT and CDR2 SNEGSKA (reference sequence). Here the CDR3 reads CSARAGLAGTSYNEQFF. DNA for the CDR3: TGCAGTGCTAGGGCCGGACTAGCGGGGACCTCCTACAATGAGCAGTTCTTC.

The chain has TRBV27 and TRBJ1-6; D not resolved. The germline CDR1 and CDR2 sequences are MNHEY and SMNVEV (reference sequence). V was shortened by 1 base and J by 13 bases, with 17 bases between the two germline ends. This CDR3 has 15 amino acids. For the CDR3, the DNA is TGTGCCAGCAGTTTATATGGCTCCTCCCTTGGCCCCCTCCACTTT. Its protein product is CASSLYGSSLGPLHF.

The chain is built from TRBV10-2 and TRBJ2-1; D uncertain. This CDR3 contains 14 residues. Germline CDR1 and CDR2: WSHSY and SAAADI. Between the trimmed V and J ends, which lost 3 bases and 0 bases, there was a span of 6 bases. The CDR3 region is CASSDFHSYNEQFF. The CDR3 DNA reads TGCGCCAGCAGTGACTTCCACTCCTACAATGAGCAGTTCTTC.

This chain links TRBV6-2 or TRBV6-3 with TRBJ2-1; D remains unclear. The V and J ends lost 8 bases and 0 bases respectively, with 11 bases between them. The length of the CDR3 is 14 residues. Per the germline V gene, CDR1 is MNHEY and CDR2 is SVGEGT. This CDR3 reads CASLQLGSYNEQFF. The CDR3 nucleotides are TGTGCCAGCCTCCAATTAGGCTCCTACAATGAGCAGTTCTTC.

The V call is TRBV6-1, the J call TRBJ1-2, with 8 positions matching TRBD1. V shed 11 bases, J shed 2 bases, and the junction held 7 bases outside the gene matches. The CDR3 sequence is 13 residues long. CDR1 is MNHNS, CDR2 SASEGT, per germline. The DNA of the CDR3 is TGTGCCGGACGGGACAGGACAAACTATGGCTACACCTTC. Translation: CAGRDRTNYGYTF.

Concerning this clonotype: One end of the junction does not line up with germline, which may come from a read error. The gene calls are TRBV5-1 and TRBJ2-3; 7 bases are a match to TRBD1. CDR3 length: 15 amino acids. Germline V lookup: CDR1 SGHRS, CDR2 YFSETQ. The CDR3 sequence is CASSWGTTGPETQYF. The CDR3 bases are TGCGCCAGCAGCTGGGGGACGACAGGGCCAGAAACGCAGTATTTT.

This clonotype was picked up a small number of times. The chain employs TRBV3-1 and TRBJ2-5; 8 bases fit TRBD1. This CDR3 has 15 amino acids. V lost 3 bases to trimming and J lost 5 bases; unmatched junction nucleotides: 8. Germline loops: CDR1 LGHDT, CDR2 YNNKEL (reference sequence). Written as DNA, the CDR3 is TGTGCCAGCAGCCATCGGACAGGGCCAGGCGAGACCCAGTACTTC. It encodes CASSHRTGPGETQYF.

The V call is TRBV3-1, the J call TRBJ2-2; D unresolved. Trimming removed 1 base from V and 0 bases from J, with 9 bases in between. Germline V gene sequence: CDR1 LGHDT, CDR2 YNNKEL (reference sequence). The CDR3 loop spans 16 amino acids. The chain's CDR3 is CASSQGAGSNTGELFF. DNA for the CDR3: TGTGCCAGCAGCCAAGGGGCCGGATCGAACACCGGGGAGCTGTTTTTT.

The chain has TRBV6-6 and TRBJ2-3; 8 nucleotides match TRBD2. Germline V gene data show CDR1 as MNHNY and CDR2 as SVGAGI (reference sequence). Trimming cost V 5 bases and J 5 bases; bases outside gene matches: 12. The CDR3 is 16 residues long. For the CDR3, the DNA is TGTGCCAGCAGTAAAATCCGGGGGGGAAGGAAAGATACGCAGTATTTT. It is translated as CASSKIRGGRKDTQYF.

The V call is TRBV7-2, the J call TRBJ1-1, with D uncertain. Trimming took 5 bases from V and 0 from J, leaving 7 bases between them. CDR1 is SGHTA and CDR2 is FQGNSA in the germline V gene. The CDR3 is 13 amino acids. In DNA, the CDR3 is TGTGCCAGCAGCACCCGACTGAACACTGAAGCTTTCTTT. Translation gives CASSTRLNTEAFF.

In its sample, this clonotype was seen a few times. CDR3 sequence: CSVPLRDIGSYEQYF. Written as DNA, the CDR3 is TGCAGTGTCCCCCTCCGGGACATAGGCTCCTACGAGCAGTACTTC. The rearrangement uses TRBV20-1 and TRBJ2-7; possibly TRBD1 for D (6 bases). Germline CDR1 reads DFQATT; CDR2 reads SNEGSKA (reference sequence). The CDR3 is 15 residues long. Trimming left V 7 bases short and J 0 bases short, with 19 bases between.

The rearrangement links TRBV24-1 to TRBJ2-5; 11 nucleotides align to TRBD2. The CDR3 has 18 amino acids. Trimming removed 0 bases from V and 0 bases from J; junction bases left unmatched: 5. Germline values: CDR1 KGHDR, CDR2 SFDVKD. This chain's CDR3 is CATSDLPSGGKYQETQYF. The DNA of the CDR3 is TGTGCCACCAGTGATTTGCCTAGCGGGGGGAAATACCAAGAGACCCAGTACTTC.

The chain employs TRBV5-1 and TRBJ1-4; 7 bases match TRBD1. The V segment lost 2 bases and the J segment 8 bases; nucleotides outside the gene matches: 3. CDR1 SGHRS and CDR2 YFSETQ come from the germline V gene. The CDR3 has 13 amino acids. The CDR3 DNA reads TGCGCCAGCAGCTTCATAGGGGGCGAAAAACTGTTTTTT. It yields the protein CASSFIGGEKLFF.

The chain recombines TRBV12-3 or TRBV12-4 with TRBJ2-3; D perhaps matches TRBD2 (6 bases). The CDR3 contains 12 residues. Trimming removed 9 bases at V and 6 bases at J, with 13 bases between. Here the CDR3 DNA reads TGTGCCAGTACAACCCGGGGGGATACGCAGTATTTT. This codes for CASTTRGDTQYF.